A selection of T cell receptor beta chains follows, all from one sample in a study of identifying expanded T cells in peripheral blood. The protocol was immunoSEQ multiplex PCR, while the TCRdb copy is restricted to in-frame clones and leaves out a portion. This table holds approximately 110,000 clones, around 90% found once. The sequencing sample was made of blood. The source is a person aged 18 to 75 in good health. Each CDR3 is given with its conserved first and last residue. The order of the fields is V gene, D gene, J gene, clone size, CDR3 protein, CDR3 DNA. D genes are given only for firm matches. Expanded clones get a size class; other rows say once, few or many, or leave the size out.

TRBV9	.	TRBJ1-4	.	CASSVERQVDEKLFF	TGTGCCAGCAGCGTAGAGCGACAGGTAGACGAAAAACTGTTTTTT
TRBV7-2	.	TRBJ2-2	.	CASSFNSGELFF	TGTGCCAGCAGCTTTAACTCCGGGGAGCTGTTTTTT
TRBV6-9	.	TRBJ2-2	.	CASSYSTPGELFF	TGTGCCAGCAGTTATTCGACCCCCGGGGAGCTGTTTTTT
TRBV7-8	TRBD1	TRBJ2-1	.	CASSLGGQGGAGWRGNEQFF	TGTGCCAGCAGCTTAGGCGGACAGGGGGGTGCGGGATGGAGGGGCAATGAGCAGTTCTTC
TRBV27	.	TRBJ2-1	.	CASSPRVARPEQFF	TGTGCCAGCAGCCCGCGGGTGGCCCGCCCTGAGCAGTTCTTC
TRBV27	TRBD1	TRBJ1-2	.	CASTSRDSYGYTF	TGTGCCAGCACCTCCCGGGACAGCTATGGCTACACCTTC
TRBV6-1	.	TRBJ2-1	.	CASPRGGSSYNEQFF	TGTGCCAGCCCCCGTGGGGGGAGCTCCTACAATGAGCAGTTCTTC
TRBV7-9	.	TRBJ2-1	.	CASSLGGHGNEQFF	TGTGCCAGCAGCTTAGGAGGCCATGGCAATGAGCAGTTCTTC
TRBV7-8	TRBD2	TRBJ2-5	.	CASSLTRTSGKQTQYF	TGTGCCAGCAGCTTGACCCGGACTAGCGGGAAACAGACCCAGTACTTC
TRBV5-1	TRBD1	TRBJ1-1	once	CASSLVEEGAGRAFF	TGCGCCAGCAGCTTGGTCGAGGAGGGGGCTGGTCGAGCTTTCTTT
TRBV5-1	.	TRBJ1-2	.	CASTESTGYGHTF	TGCGCCAGCACAGAATCGACAGGTTATGGCCACACCTTC
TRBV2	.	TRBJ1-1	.	CAILGSRGDGTTEAFF	TGTGCCATACTAGGAAGCAGGGGAGACGGGACCACTGAAGCTTTCTTT
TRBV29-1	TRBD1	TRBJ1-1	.	CVHRQGAAEAFF	TGCGTACACCGACAGGGGGCTGCTGAAGCTTTCTTT
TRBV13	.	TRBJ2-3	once	CASSLRGVFTDTQYF	TGTGCCAGCAGCTTACGAGGAGTCTTCACAGATACGCAGTATTTT
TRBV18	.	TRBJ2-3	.	CASSPPSRTDTQYF	TGTGCCAGCTCACCACCATCTCGCACAGATACGCAGTATTTT
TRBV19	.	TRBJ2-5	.	CASSTGRETQYF	TGTGCCAGTAGTACGGGGAGGGAGACCCAGTACTTC
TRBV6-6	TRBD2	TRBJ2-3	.	CASSYGLAVSDTQYF	TGTGCCAGCAGTTACGGACTAGCCGTTTCAGATACGCAGTATTTT
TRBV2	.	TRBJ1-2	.	CASSDSYIYGYTF	TGTGCCAGCAGTGACAGTTACATCTATGGCTACACCTTC
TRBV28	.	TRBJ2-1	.	CASSLSGTNNEQFF	TGTGCCAGCAGTTTATCCGGGACGAACAATGAGCAGTTCTTC
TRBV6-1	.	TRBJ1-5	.	CASSDLPDQPQHF	TGTGCCAGCAGTGATCTTCCGGATCAGCCCCAGCATTTT
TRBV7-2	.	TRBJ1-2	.	CASSYEVRGANYGYTF	TGTGCCAGCAGCTACGAAGTCAGGGGAGCTAACTATGGCTACACCTTC
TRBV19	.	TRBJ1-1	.	CASSIGSGQPLAFF	TGTGCCAGTAGTATAGGTTCAGGACAGCCTCTGGCTTTCTTT
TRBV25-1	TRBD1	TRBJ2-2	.	CASSALQGDTGELFF	TGTGCCAGCAGTGCCCTACAGGGGGACACCGGGGAGCTGTTTTTT
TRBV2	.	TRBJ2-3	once	CASSAQGDTQYF	TGTGCCAGCAGTGCCCAGGGAGATACGCAGTATTTT
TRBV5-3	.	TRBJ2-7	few	CARSSHREQYF	TGTGCCAGAAGCTCTCACAGGGAGCAGTACTTC
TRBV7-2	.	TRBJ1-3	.	CASSLSGAGSGNTIYF	TGTGCCAGCAGCTTATCGGGCGCCGGCTCTGGAAACACCATATATTTT
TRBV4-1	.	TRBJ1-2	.	CASRPDRDRGYTF	TGCGCCAGCAGACCCGACCGGGACCGTGGCTACACCTTC
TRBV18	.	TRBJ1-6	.	CASSPPGDSPLHF	TGTGCCAGCTCACCCCCCGGGGATTCACCCCTCCACTTT
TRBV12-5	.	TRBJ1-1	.	CASGRGGSTEAFF	TGTGCTAGTGGTCGTGGGGGTTCCACTGAAGCTTTCTTT
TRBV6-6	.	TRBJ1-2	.	CASSYPGTDYGYTF	TGTGCCAGCAGTTATCCCGGAACAGACTATGGCTACACCTTC
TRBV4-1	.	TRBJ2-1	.	CASSHNYLNEQFF	TGCGCCAGCAGCCATAACTACTTGAATGAGCAGTTCTTC
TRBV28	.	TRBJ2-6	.	CASSSGSANSGANVLTF	TGTGCCAGCAGTTCCGGGTCGGCCAACTCTGGGGCCAACGTCCTGACTTTC
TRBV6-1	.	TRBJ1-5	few	CASSEAHLGGQPQHF	TGTGCCAGCAGTGAAGCCCACCTAGGTGGTCAGCCCCAGCATTTT
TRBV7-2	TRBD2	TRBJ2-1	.	CASSGRGDYNEQFF	TGTGCCAGTTCGGGGCGGGGGGATTACAATGAGCAGTTCTTC
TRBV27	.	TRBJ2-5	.	CASSLLQGETQYF	TGTGCCAGCAGTTTATTACAGGGAGAGACCCAGTACTTC
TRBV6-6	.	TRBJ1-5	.	CASAGRHEYQPQHF	TGTGCCAGCGCGGGGAGACACGAATATCAGCCCCAGCATTTT
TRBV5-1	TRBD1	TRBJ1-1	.	CASSVRDRGRVTEAFF	TGCGCCAGCAGCGTCCGGGACAGGGGGCGAGTCACTGAAGCTTTCTTT
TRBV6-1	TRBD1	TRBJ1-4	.	CASLELQGAREKLFF	TGTGCCAGCCTAGAGCTACAGGGGGCGCGTGAAAAACTGTTTTTT
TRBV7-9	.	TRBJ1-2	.	CASSPRGNYGYTF	TGTGCCAGCAGTCCAAGGGGTAACTATGGCTACACCTTC
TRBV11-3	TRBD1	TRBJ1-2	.	CASSLIGTGTPVNGYTF	TGTGCCAGCAGCTTAATCGGGACAGGGACGCCTGTGAATGGCTACACCTTC
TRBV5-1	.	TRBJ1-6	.	CASSLMGEENSPLHF	TGCGCCAGCAGCTTGATGGGAGAGGAAAATTCACCCCTCCACTTT
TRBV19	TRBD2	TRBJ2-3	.	CASSNNGGASDTQYF	TGTGCCAGTAGTAATAACGGGGGGGCCTCGGATACGCAGTATTTT
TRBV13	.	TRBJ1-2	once	CASSTKRTGLRGGYTF	TGTGCCAGCAGCACGAAAAGAACAGGGTTGAGAGGCGGCTACACCTTC
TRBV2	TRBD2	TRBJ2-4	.	CASRLAGAANIQYF	TGTGCCAGCAGACTAGCGGGGGCAGCAAACATTCAGTACTTC
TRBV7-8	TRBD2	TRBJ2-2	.	CATERVLAGSGELFF	TGTGCCACCGAGAGGGTTCTAGCGGGGTCCGGGGAGCTGTTTTTT
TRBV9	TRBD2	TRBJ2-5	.	CASTEIGGGRAQYF	TGTGCCAGCACAGAGATAGGGGGCGGGAGGGCCCAGTACTTC
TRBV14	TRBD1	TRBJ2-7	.	CARPRQGGSYEQYF	TGTGCCAGACCCCGACAGGGGGGCTCCTACGAGCAGTACTTC
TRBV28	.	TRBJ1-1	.	CASSLRGEAFF	TGTGCCAGCAGTTTAAGGGGGGAAGCTTTCTTT
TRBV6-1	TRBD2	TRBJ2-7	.	CASSREDPSYEQYF	TGTGCCAGCAGTCGGGAGGACCCCTCCTACGAGCAGTACTTC
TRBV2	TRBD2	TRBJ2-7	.	CASSRLAGLEQYF	TGTGCCAGCAGTCGGCTAGCGGGACTCGAGCAGTACTTC
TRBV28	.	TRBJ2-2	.	CASSLIGHLNTGELFF	TGTGCCAGCAGTTTAATCGGACACTTGAACACCGGGGAGCTGTTTTTT
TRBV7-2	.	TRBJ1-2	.	CASSPRTEGYGYTF	TGTGCCAGCAGCCCGAGGACCGAGGGCTATGGCTACACCTTC
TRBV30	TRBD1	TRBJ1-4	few	CAWRPTGAIEKLFF	TGTGCCTGGAGGCCGACAGGGGCGATTGAAAAACTGTTTTTT
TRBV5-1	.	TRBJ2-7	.	CASSINPDYEQYF	TGCGCCAGCAGCATAAACCCGGACTACGAGCAGTACTTC
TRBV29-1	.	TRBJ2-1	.	CSVEGSQGLSFSYNEQFF	TGCAGCGTTGAAGGGAGTCAGGGCCTATCATTCTCCTACAATGAGCAGTTCTTC
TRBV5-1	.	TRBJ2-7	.	CASSSGGVWGEQYF	TGCGCCAGCAGCTCCGGAGGTGTTTGGGGAGAGCAGTACTTC
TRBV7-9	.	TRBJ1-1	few	CASSLLNTEAFF	TGTGCCAGCAGTTTACTTAACACTGAAGCTTTCTTT